The 3 T cell receptor beta chains given below trace back to one sample, sequenced in a study of STAT5B mutations in CD4+ large granular lymphocyte leukemia. Only in-frame clones appear in the TCRdb table, and some are missing; sequencing was by immunoSEQ multiplex PCR. The table has more than 30,000 clones, 85% to 90% seen once. The specimen was CD4+ T cells from blood buffy coats. The receptors derive from a human donor in good health.

J is TRBJ1-5 and V is TRBV12-1; the tabulated D call, TRBD1, remains unverified against the DNA. TRBV12-1 represents a pseudogene. This CDR3 is 14 amino acids long. This CDR3 is CASSRRQGNQPQHF. In DNA form, the CDR3 reads TGTGCCAGCAGCCGCCGCCAGGGGAATCAGCCCCAGCATTTT.

The chain recombines TRBV28 with TRBJ2-2, with D unresolved. The CDR3 length is 13 residues. Per germline, CDR1 MDHEN and CDR2 SYDVKM. V lost 11 bases and J lost 4, with 14 bases in between. CDR3 in DNA: TGTGCCGTCCATCGTATCTCCACCGGGGAGCTGTTTTTT. It codes for CAVHRISTGELFF.

V usage is TRBV6-6 and J usage is TRBJ2-7; no reliable D call. Trimming cost V 6 bases and J 1 base, with 19 bases left between them. The CDR3 covers 16 residues. The germline V gene has CDR1 MNHNY and CDR2 SVGAGI (reference sequence). The CDR3 reads CASSQDPPGSSYEQYF. The CDR3 coding sequence is TGTGCCAGCAGCCAAGACCCCCCTGGATCTTCCTACGAGCAGTACTTC.